Shown below are 32 T cell receptor beta chains from a single sample sequenced in a study of beta chain features in type 1 diabetes (dated by TCRdb to the late 2010s). The protocol used for the library was the immunoSEQ multiplex PCR assay. The High Capacity cDNA Reverse Transcription Kit was used to reverse transcribe all of the isolated RNA, meaning that expressed TCRB transcripts were what got sequenced. The source is immuneACCESS, and TCRdb retained only in-frame sequences with V and J called. Part of the clones is not carried over; for the studies checked, unresolved V genes explain less than half of this, and the remainder is unexplained. The sample records 120,000 to 150,000 clones, roughly 9.3% of which are singletons. The ten largest clonotypes hold about 0.6% of the sample. Sequencing used central memory CD4+ T cells from blood. These TCRs come from a woman between 35 and 50 years old in good health.

This clone has just a few counts. The chain couples TRBV5-1 to TRBJ1-6, with TRBD1 identical over 7 bases. The CDR3 runs 15 residues. The junction had 10 bases not matched to a gene; V was cut back by 4 bases and J by 9 bases. Per the germline V gene, CDR1 is SGHRS and CDR2 is YFSETQ. CDR3 sequence: CASSEVRGSSSPLHF. CDR3 sequence (DNA): TGCGCCAGCAGCGAAGTCAGGGGGAGTAGTTCACCCCTCCACTTT.

This clone was detected only a few times. The chain combines TRBV5-4 with TRBJ2-3; D may be TRBD2 (6 bases). The V gene's germline CDR1 is SGHNT and CDR2 YYREEE (reference sequence). V lost 0 bases to trimming and J lost 1 base, with 21 bases between them. This CDR3 has 19 amino acids. CDR3 loop: CASSLGAGRRSQGTDTQYF. For the CDR3, the DNA is TGTGCCAGCAGCTTGGGGGCGGGACGGCGATCTCAGGGCACAGATACGCAGTATTTT.

The J gene is TRBJ2-5, the V gene TRBV5-4; TRBD1 agrees at 7 bases. Unmatched junction bases numbered 8, after V lost 4 bases and J lost 2 bases. The V gene's germline CDR1 is SGHNT and CDR2 YYREEE (reference sequence). The length of the CDR3 is 15 residues. The CDR3 spells CASSRRSGGQETQYF. CDR3 DNA: TGTGCCAGCAGCCGGAGGTCAGGGGGTCAAGAGACCCAGTACTTC.

The chain has TRBV4-3 and TRBJ1-6, with 7 bases lining up with TRBD1. Looked up from germline, CDR1 is LGHNA and CDR2 is YSLEER. The CDR3 length is 20 residues. Germline trimming cut 0 bases from V and 0 bases from J; bases unmatched to any gene: 11. The CDR3: CASSQDLTGKGASYNSPLHF. The DNA for the CDR3 is TGCGCCAGCAGCCAAGATCTCACAGGGAAGGGGGCCTCCTATAATTCACCCCTCCACTTT.

This clone was seen more than once but under ten times. The chain employs TRBV27 and TRBJ2-7; TRBD1 matches 9 bases. V lost 3 bases to trimming and J lost 3 bases; unmatched junction nucleotides: 9. Germline V gene data show CDR1 as MNHEY and CDR2 as SMNVEV (reference sequence). CDR3 size: 16 residues. CDR3 amino acids: CASSFGAGQGSYEQYF. The CDR3, as DNA: TGTGCCAGCAGTTTCGGCGCGGGACAGGGAAGCTACGAGCAGTACTTC.

The V and J genes are TRBV6-1 and TRBJ1-1; D is uncertain. Trimming shortened V by 7 bases and J by 1 base, and 16 bases separated the two germline ends. Germline loops: CDR1 MNHNS, CDR2 SASEGT. This CDR3 is built from 15 residues. CDR3 DNA sequence: TGTGCCAGCATTCCTTTTTTAGCAGCGAACACTGAAGCTTTCTTT. It codes for CASIPFLAANTEAFF.

This clone was detected only a few times. The J gene is TRBJ1-1, the V gene TRBV2; 9 positions agree with TRBD1. Germline V gene data show CDR1 as SNHLY and CDR2 as FYNNEI. V was pared by 6 bases and J by 3 bases, with 5 bases of the junction left unmatched. This CDR3 is built from 14 residues. The CDR3 loop is CASRGTGRDTEAFF. CDR3 DNA: TGTGCCAGCAGGGGGACAGGGAGGGACACTGAAGCTTTCTTT.

The chain carries TRBV11-2 and TRBJ2-3, with unresolved D. Trimming removed 8 bases from V and 4 bases from J, with 19 bases in between. CDR3 length equals 15 residues. Per the germline V gene, CDR1 is SGHAT and CDR2 is FQNNGV. The CDR3 DNA sequence: TGTGCCAGCGCCCTTCCCGGTCCCAATTCAGATACGCAGTATTTT. Protein sequence: CASALPGPNSDTQYF.

A remark on this clone: One end of the junction fails to match germline, which may point to a read error. The V call is TRBV5-4, the J call TRBJ1-1; TRBD1 matches 8 bases. This CDR3 is 14 amino acids long. Per germline, CDR1 SGHNT and CDR2 YYREEE (reference sequence). CDR3 residues: CASRLDRASTEAFF. CDR3 coding DNA: TGTGCCAGCAGGTTGGACAGGGCTTCAACTGAAGCTTTCTTT.

This sequence joins TRBV25-1 and TRBJ1-3; 7 positions match TRBD1. The CDR3 is 14 amino acids. CDR1 and CDR2 from the germline V gene are MGHDK and SYGVNS. The J segment lost 1 base and the V segment lost 7 bases, leaving 4 bases of the junction unmatched. The CDR3: CASIPGGSGNTIYF. The CDR3 DNA sequence: TGTGCCAGCATTCCAGGGGGGTCTGGAAACACCATATATTTT.

This clone has a count of ten or more. The V and J genes are TRBV7-2 and TRBJ2-5; the match to TRBD2 covers 14 bases. CDR3 length: 16 residues. Trimming removed 5 bases from V and 5 bases from J; junction bases left unmatched: 7. CDR1 and CDR2 from the germline V gene are SGHTA and FQGNSA. The CDR3 coding sequence is TGTGCCAGCAGCGCTAGACTAGCGGGGGGGCCGGAGACCCAGTACTTC. This codes for CASSARLAGGPETQYF.

This clone has only a few counts. The chain joins TRBV5-1 to TRBJ2-3, with TRBD2 matching 8 bases. The CDR3 is 16 residues long. Germline values: CDR1 SGHRS, CDR2 YFSETQ. V was pared by 1 base and J by 8 bases, with 12 bases of the junction left unmatched. CDR3 region: CASSLQGTSAGGTQYF. The CDR3 coding sequence is TGCGCCAGCAGCTTGCAAGGGACCTCCGCGGGGGGTACGCAGTATTTT. Supplemented by reference TRBV5-1 and TRBJ2-3, the full variable domain reads KAGVTQTPRYLIKTRGQQVTLSCSPISGHRSVSWYQQTPGQGLQFLFEYFSETQRNKGNFPGRFSGRQFSNSRSEMNVSTLELGDSALYLCASSLQGTSAGGTQYFGPGTRLTVL.

The V gene is TRBV15, the J gene TRBJ2-7, with a weak D call TRBD2 (6 bases). Trimming stripped 5 bases from V and 3 bases from J, with 17 bases between. Germline V gene data show CDR1 as LNHNV and CDR2 as YYDKDF (reference sequence). This CDR3 contains 15 residues. The CDR3 spells CATSAPGRGFYEQYF. CDR3 sequence (DNA): TGTGCCACCAGCGCCCCAGGACGGGGGTTCTACGAGCAGTACTTC.

This clone was observed a few times. This sequence joins TRBV7-2 and TRBJ1-3, with 9 positions matching TRBD1. This CDR3 is 16 amino acids long. The ends lost 5 bases at V and 3 bases at J; junction bases unmatched: 8. CDR1 SGHTA and CDR2 FQGNSA come from the germline V gene. The CDR3 protein is CASSLLTGGYGNTIYF. CDR3 sequence (DNA): TGTGCCAGCAGCCTGCTAACAGGGGGCTATGGAAACACCATATATTTT.

This clone was seen a handful of times. The rearrangement uses TRBV6-5 and TRBJ2-3; the match to TRBD2 covers 7 bases. CDR1 MNHEY and CDR2 SVGAGI come from the germline V gene. The CDR3 sequence is 15 residues long. After removal of 4 bases from V and 4 bases from J, the junction contained 8 bases not matched to a gene. In nucleotides, the CDR3 is TGTGCCAGCAGTTTCCCAAGAGGGAGGGCAGATACGCAGTATTTT. Encoded protein: CASSFPRGRADTQYF.

J is TRBJ2-7 and V is TRBV7-2; maybe TRBD2 (5 bases). Germline V gene lookup returns CDR1 SGHTA and CDR2 FQGNSA. The CDR3 loop spans 15 amino acids. Trimming removed 4 bases from V and 3 bases from J, with 16 bases in between. The CDR3 loop is CASSSRRTGDYEQYF. The CDR3 nucleotides are TGTGCCAGCAGCTCTCGACGGACTGGCGACTACGAGCAGTACTTC.

This clone was observed a few times. The V and J genes are TRBV18 and TRBJ1-5; a weak D match, TRBD1 (6 bases). Germline CDR1 is KGHSH and CDR2 is LQKENI. V was cut by 8 bases and J by 3 bases, with 11 bases left in between. The CDR3 consists of 13 residues. CDR3 sequence reads: CASTDRNNQPQHF. The CDR3 region has the DNA TGTGCCAGCACGGACAGAAACAATCAGCCCCAGCATTTT.

The J gene is TRBJ2-5, the V gene TRBV7-9; D not resolved. The germline CDR1 and CDR2 sequences are SEHNR and FQNEAQ (reference sequence). V was cut by 4 bases and J by 2 bases, with 8 bases left in between. The CDR3 sequence is 13 residues long. Here the CDR3 DNA reads TGTGCCAGCAGCTACAACCAACAAGAGACCCAGTACTTC. It specifies CASSYNQQETQYF.

The chain combines TRBV6-5 with TRBJ2-5, with no clear D. The germline CDR1 and CDR2 sequences are MNHEY and SVGAGI. V dropped 0 bases and J dropped 5 bases, with 4 bases sitting between them. The CDR3 contains 12 residues. The CDR3 sequence is CASSYSSETQYF. The CDR3 nucleotides read TGTGCCAGCAGTTACTCTAGCGAGACCCAGTACTTC.

This chain connects TRBV10-3 to TRBJ1-2, with TRBD1 identical over 10 bases. V shed 7 bases, J shed 8 bases, and the junction held 7 bases outside the gene matches. There are 13 residues in the CDR3. Germline CDR1 is ENHRY and CDR2 is SYGVKD. CDR3 in DNA: TGTGCCATCAATCCGGGACAGGGGAACGGCTACACCTTC. The encoded protein is CAINPGQGNGYTF.

The chain carries TRBV7-9 and TRBJ2-1, with 12 bases matching TRBD2. Germline V lookup: CDR1 SEHNR, CDR2 FQNEAQ (reference sequence). The V and J ends lost 4 bases and 10 bases, in that order; junction bases with no gene match: 8. This CDR3 contains 15 residues. The CDR3 nucleotides read TGTGCCAGCAGCTCGACGACTAGCGGGGGAGGGGAGCAGTTCTTC. As protein: CASSSTTSGGGEQFF.

The chain recombines TRBV4-1 with TRBJ1-2; 10 bases match TRBD1. Germline-derived CDR1 and CDR2 are MGHRA and YSYEKL. CDR3 length: 16 amino acids. Trimming cost V 6 bases and J 7 bases; bases outside gene matches: 14. In nucleotides, the CDR3 is TGCGCCAGCAGTCTTTCCCCTCGACAGGGGGCAGGTGGCTACACCTTC. It encodes CASSLSPRQGAGGYTF.

This chain uses TRBV18 with TRBJ1-6, with a tentative D call TRBD1 (5 bases). This CDR3 has 16 residues. Germline CDR1 and CDR2: KGHSH and LQKENI. V lost 0 bases, J lost 1 base, and 7 bases lay in between. CDR3 region: CASSPPGGSYNSPLHF. CDR3 DNA sequence: TGTGCCAGCTCACCACCGGGGGGATCCTATAATTCACCCCTCCACTTT.

V gene TRBV5-1 combines with J gene TRBJ2-7; weak D call: TRBD2 (6 bases). The CDR3 runs to 12 residues. V lost 3 bases to trimming and J lost 3 bases, with 7 bases between them. CDR1 is SGHRS, CDR2 YFSETQ, per germline. CDR3 residues: CASSSGVYEQYF. The CDR3 DNA sequence: TGCGCCAGCAGCTCGGGGGTCTACGAGCAGTACTTC.

The J gene is TRBJ2-5, the V gene TRBV29-1, with TRBD2 identical over 16 bases. Unmatched junction bases numbered 8, after V lost 3 bases and J lost 13 bases. CDR3 size: 14 residues. The germline V gene encodes CDR1 SQVTM and CDR2 ANQGSEA. In DNA form, the CDR3 reads TGCAGCGTTGACCGTCCGGGACTAGCGGGGGGGCGGTACTTC. Translated: CSVDRPGLAGGRYF.

This clone was seen a few times. This rearrangement joins TRBV29-1 to TRBJ2-7; TRBD2 matches 9 bases. This CDR3 has 13 amino acids. Germline values: CDR1 SQVTM, CDR2 ANQGSEA. The V and J ends lost 4 bases and 5 bases, in that order; junction bases with no gene match: 6. The CDR3 coding sequence is TGCAGCGTTGTGGGCGGGGGGGCCCACGAGCAGTACTTC. As protein: CSVVGGGAHEQYF.

A few counts support this clone. The chain is built from TRBV5-1 and TRBJ1-2; D is unresolved. Germline CDR1 SGHRS, CDR2 YFSETQ. Trimming took off 4 bases at V and 4 bases at J, with 11 bases between the two ends. The length of the CDR3 is 13 residues. DNA of the CDR3: TGCGCCAGCAGCCCGCCTGAGGGCTATGGCTACACCTTC. Its translation: CASSPPEGYGYTF.

This clone was recorded a few times. This chain joins TRBV10-3 and TRBJ2-7, with D possibly being TRBD1 (5 bases). The CDR3 runs to 10 residues. Trimming took off 8 bases at V and 7 bases at J, with 9 bases between the two ends. In germline, CDR1 is ENHRY, CDR2 SYGVKD. The CDR3, as DNA: TGTGCCATCCAGGGCGAGGAGCAGTACTTC. Translating gives CAIQGEEQYF.

The rearrangement uses TRBV6-5 and TRBJ1-5; a possible D gene is TRBD1 (5 bases). The V end lost 2 bases, the J end lost 0 bases, and 8 bases lay between the germline ends. The CDR3 sequence is 15 residues long. Germline assignment: CDR1 MNHEY and CDR2 SVGAGI. As DNA, the CDR3 is TGTGCCAGCAGTTACATCGGACATAGCAATCAGCCCCAGCATTTT. It is translated as CASSYIGHSNQPQHF.

This clone has only a few counts. This sequence joins TRBV19 and TRBJ1-5, with 9 positions matching TRBD1. This CDR3 has 13 residues. Losses at the gene ends were 5 bases for V and 5 bases for J; bases not matched to a gene: 1. Germline values: CDR1 LNHDA, CDR2 SQIVND (reference sequence). CDR3 DNA sequence: TGTGCCAGTAGTTGGGACAGGGATCAGCCCCAGCATTTT. Its protein product is CASSWDRDQPQHF.

This clone was observed a few times. This chain links TRBV5-1 with TRBJ1-5, with D possibly being TRBD1 (5 bases). Germline CDR1 reads SGHRS; CDR2 reads YFSETQ. This CDR3 has 15 residues. Trimming shortened V by 5 bases and J by 5 bases, and 17 bases separated the two germline ends. The CDR3 DNA reads TGCGCCAGCAGTCATTCTCCAGGGTCCGATCAGCCCCAGCATTTT. It encodes CASSHSPGSDQPQHF.

There are many counts of this clone. CDR3: CASSFRGQGNTEAFF. In DNA, the CDR3 is TGTGCCAGCAGCTTCCGCGGACAGGGGAACACTGAAGCTTTCTTT. V gene TRBV7-9 combines with J gene TRBJ1-1; TRBD1 aligns across 8 bases. Germline CDR1 reads SEHNR; CDR2 reads FQNEAQ (reference sequence). J gave up 1 base and V 3 bases, and 4 bases lay outside the gene matches. The CDR3 covers 15 residues.